This T cell receptor beta chain was retrieved from a study of naive CD8 T cells in extremely preterm neonates. The sample holds sorted live naive CD8+ CD45RA+CCR7+ T cells. This CDR3 is 15 amino acids long. V was clipped by 6 bases and J by 5 bases; unmatched bases: 3. The germline V gene has CDR1 SEHNR and CDR2 FQNEAQ (reference sequence). Repertoires were generated with immunoSEQ multiplex PCR, while TCRdb's copy carries only in-frame clones and drops some. The table has 7,000 to 7,500 clones, 98% seen once. V usage is TRBV7-9 and J usage is TRBJ2-2; TRBD2 agrees at 13 bases. The specimen was naive CD8+ T cells from blood. This clonotype was sampled from a human donor in good health. The CDR3 protein is CASRATSGRTGELFF. CDR3 nucleotide sequence: TGTGCCAGCAGGGCGACTAGCGGGAGGACCGGGGAGCTGTTTTTT.